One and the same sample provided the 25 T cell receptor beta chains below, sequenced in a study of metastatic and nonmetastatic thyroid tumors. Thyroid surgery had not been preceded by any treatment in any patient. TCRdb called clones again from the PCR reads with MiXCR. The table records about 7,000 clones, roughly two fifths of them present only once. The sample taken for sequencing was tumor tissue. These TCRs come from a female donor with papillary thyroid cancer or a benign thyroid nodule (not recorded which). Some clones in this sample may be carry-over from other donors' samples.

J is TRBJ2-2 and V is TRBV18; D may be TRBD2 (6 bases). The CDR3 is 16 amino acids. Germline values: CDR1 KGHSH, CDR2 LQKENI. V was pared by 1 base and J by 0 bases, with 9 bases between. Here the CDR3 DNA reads TGTGCCAGCTCACCACTAGCGGTAGCGAACACCGGGGAGCTGTTTTTT. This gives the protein CASSPLAVANTGELFF. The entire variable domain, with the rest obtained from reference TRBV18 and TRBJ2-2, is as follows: NAGVMQNPRHLVRRRGQEARLRCSPMKGHSHVYWYRQLPEEGLKFMVYLQKENIIDESGMPKERFSAEFPKEGPSILRIQQVVRGDSAAYFCASSPLAVANTGELFFGEGSRLTVL.

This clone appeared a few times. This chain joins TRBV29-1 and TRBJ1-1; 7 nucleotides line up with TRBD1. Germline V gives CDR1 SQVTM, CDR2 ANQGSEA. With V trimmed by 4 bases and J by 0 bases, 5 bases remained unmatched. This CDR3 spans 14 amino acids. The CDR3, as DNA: TGCAGCGTTGGCTCCGACAGGGTGAACACTGAAGCTTTCTTT. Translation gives CSVGSDRVNTEAFF.

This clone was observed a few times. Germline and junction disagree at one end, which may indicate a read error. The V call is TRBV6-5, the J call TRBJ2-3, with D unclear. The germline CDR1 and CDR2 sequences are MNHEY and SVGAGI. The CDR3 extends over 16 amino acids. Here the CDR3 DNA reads TGTGCCAGTAGTTACTCGATCCCCGATGACGGGGATACGCAGTATTTT. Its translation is CASSYSIPDDGDTQYF.

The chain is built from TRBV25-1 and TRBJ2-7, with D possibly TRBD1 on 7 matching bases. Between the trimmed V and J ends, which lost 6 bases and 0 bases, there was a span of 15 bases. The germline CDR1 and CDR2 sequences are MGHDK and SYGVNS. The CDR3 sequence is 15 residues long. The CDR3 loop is CASRGWQGGSYEQYF. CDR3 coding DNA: TGTGCCAGCAGGGGGTGGCAGGGGGGCTCCTACGAGCAGTACTTC.

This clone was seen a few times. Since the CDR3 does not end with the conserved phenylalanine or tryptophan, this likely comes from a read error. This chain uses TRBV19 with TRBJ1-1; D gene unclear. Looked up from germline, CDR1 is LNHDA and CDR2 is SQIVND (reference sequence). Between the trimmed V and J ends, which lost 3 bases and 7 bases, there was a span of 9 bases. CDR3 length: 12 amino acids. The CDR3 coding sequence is TGTGCCAGTAGTATCCGATGGGGTGAAGCTTTCCTT. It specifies CASSIRWGEAFL.

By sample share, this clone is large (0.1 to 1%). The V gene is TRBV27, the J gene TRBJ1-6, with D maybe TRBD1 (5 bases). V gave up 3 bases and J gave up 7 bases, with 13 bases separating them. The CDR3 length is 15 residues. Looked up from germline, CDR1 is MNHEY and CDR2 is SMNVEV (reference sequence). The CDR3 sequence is CASSFSGRLNSPLHF. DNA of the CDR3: TGTGCCAGCAGTTTTTCAGGGAGGTTGAATTCACCCCTCCACTTT.

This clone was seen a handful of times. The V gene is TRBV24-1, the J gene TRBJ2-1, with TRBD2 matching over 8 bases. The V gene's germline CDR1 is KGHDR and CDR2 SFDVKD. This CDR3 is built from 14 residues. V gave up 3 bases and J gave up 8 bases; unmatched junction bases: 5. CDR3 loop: CATSDPGRADEQFF. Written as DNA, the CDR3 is TGTGCCACCAGTGATCCCGGGAGGGCAGATGAGCAGTTCTTC.

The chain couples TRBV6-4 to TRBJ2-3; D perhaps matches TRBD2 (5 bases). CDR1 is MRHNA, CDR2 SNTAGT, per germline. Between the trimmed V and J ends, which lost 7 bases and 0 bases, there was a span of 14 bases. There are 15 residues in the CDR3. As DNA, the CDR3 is TGTGCCAGCACTCGCCTAGCAGCTAGCACAGATACGCAGTATTTT. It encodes CASTRLAASTDTQYF.

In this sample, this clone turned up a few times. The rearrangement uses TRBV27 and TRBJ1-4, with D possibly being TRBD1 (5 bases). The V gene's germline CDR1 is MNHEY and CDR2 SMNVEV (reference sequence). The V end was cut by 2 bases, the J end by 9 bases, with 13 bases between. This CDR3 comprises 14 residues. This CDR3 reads CASSLLGGAQKLFF. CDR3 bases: TGTGCCAGCAGTTTACTTGGCGGGGCGCAAAAACTGTTTTTT.

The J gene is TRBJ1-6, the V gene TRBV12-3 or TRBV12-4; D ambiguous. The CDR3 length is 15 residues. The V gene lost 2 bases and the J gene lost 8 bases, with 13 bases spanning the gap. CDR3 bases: TGTGCCAGCAGTTTAACCGGAGGAGGGCATTCACCCCTCCACTTT. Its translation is CASSLTGGGHSPLHF.

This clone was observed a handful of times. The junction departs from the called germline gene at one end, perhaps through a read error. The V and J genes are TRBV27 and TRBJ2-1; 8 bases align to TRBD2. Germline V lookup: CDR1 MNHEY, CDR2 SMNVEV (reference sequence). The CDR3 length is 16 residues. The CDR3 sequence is CASKTSVTSVYNEHFF. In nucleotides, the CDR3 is TGTGCCAGCAAGACCTCCGTGACTAGCGTGTACAATGAGCATTTCTTC.

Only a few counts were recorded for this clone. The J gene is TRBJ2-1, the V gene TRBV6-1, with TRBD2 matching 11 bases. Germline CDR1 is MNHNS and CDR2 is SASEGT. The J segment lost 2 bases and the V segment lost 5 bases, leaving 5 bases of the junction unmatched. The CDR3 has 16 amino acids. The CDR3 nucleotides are TGTGCCAGCAGTCAAACTAGCGGGAGTACCTACAATGAGCAGTTCTTC. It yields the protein CASSQTSGSTYNEQFF.

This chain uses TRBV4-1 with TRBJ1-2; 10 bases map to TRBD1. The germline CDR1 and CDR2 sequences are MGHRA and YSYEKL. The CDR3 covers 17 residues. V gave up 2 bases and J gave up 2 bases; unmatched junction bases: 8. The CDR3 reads CASSQPGQGTLNYGYTF. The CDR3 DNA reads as TGCGCCAGCAGCCAACCGGGACAGGGGACCCTAAACTATGGCTACACCTTC.

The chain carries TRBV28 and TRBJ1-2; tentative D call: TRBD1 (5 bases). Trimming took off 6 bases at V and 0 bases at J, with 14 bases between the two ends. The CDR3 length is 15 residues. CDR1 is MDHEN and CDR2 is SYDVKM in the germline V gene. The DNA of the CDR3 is TGTGCCAGCAGATCTCGGGACGTAGCTAACTATGGCTACACCTTC. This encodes CASRSRDVANYGYTF.

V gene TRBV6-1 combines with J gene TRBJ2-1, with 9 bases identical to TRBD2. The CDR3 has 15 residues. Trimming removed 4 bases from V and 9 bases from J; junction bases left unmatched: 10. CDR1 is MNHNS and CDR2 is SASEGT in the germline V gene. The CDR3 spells CASSALAGTNGEQFF. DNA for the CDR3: TGTGCCAGCAGTGCTCTAGCGGGGACTAACGGTGAGCAGTTCTTC.

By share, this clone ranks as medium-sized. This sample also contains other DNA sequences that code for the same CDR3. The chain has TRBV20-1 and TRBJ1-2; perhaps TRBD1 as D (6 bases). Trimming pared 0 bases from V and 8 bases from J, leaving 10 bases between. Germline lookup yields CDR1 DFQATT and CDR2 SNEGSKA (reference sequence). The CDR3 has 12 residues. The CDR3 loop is CSAREHRVGYTF. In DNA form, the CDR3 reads TGCAGTGCTAGAGAACACAGGGTGGGCTACACCTTC.

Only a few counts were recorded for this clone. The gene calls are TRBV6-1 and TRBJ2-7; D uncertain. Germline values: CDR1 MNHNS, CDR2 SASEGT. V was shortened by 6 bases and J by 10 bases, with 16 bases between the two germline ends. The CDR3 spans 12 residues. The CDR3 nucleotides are TGTGCCAGCAGCTGGCATTCCTACGGTCAGTACTTC. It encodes CASSWHSYGQYF.

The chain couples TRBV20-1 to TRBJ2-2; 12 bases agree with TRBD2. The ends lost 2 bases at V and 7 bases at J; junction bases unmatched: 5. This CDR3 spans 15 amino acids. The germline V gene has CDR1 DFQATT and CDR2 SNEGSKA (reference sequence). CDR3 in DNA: TGCAGTGCTAGATTACTAGCGGGGGGTGGCGGGGAGCTGTTTTTT. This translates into CSARLLAGGGGELFF.

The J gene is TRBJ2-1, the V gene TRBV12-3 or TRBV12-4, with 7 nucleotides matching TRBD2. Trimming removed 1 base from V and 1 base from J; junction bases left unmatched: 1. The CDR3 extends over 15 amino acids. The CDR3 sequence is CASSLGGSSYNEQFF. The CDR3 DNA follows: TGTGCCAGCAGTTTAGGCGGGAGTTCCTACAATGAGCAGTTCTTC.

Written as DNA, the CDR3 is TGTGCCAGCAAAAGGGGAATGGAAACCGGGGAGCTGTTTTTT. It is translated as CASKRGMETGELFF. V gene TRBV11-2 combines with J gene TRBJ2-2; a possible D gene is TRBD1 (5 bases). Germline CDR1 is SGHAT and CDR2 is FQNNGV. V was trimmed by 7 bases and J by 5 bases, leaving 14 bases between them. This CDR3 has 14 residues.

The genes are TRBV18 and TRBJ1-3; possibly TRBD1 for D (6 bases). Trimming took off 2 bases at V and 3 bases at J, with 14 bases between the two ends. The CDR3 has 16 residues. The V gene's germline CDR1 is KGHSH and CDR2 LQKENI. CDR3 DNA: TGTGCCAGCTCACCAGACGGGGGGCATATTGGAAACACCATATATTTT. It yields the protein CASSPDGGHIGNTIYF.

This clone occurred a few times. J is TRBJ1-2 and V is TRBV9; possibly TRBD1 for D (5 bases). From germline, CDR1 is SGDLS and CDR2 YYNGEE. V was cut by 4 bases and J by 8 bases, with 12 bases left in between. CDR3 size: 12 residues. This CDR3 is CASSPQGGGYTF. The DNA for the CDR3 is TGTGCCAGCAGCCCTCAGGGAGGGGGCTACACCTTC.

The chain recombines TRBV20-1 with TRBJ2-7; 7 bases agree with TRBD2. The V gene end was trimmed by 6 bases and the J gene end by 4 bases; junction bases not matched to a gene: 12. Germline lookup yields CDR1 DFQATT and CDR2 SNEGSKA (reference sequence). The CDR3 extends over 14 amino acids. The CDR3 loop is CSAKTGTTRYEQYF. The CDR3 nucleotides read TGCAGTGCCAAAACCGGGACTACCAGGTACGAGCAGTACTTC.

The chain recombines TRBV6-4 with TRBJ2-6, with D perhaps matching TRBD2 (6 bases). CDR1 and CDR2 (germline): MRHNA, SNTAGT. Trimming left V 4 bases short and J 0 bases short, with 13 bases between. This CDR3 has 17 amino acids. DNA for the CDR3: TGTGCCAGCAGTGGGGAGGCCTCCCTCTCTGGGGCCAACGTCCTGACTTTC. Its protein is CASSGEASLSGANVLTF.

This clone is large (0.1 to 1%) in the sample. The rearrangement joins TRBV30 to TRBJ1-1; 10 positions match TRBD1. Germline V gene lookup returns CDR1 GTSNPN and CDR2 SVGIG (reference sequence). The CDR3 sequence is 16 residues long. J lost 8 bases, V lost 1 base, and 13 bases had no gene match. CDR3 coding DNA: TGTGCCTGGAGTGGGACGGCACGGGACAGGGGAAAAGAAGCTTTCTTT. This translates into CAWSGTARDRGKEAFF.